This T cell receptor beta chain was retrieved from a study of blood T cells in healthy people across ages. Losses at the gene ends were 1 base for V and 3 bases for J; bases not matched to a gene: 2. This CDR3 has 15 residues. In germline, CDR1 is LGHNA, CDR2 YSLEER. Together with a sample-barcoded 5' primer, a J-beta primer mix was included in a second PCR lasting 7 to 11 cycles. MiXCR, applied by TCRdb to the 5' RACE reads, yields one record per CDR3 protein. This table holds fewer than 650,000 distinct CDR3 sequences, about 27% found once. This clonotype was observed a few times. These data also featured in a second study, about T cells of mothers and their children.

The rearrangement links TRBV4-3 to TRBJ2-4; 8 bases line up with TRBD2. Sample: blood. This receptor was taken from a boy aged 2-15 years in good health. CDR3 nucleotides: TGCGCCAGCAGCCAAGGAGCGGGAGTCAAAAACATTCAGTACTTC. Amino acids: CASSQGAGVKNIQYF.